This TCR beta chain was retrieved from a study of cytomegalovirus exposure and HLA in healthy donors. CDR3 size: 14 residues. CDR1 and CDR2 from the germline V gene are LNHDA and SQIVND (reference sequence). With V trimmed by 3 bases and J by 6 bases, 4 bases remained unmatched. Study results and limitations: Most sequenced TCRs were rare (though some public TCRs occurred in many donors).

The sample holds one count of this clone. Antigen unknown. Primers for the PCR totalled 60 Vbeta and 13 Jbeta. Using immunoSEQ multiplex PCR, the repertoire was profiled, and TCRdb retains in-frame clones only, with some absent. The sample carries fewer than 140,000 clones, 71% recorded once. The TCR was taken from a female donor in good health and CMV-seronegative. The specimen was PBMCs. V usage is TRBV19 and J usage is TRBJ2-2; 7 nucleotides align to TRBD2. The CDR3 nucleotides read TGTGCCAGTAGTATCGGACTAGGAGCCGGGGAGCTGTTTTTT. Amino acid sequence: CASSIGLGAGELFF.